These 6 T cell receptor beta chains were sequenced from one sample in a study of OX40 agonist ivuxolimab in advanced cancers. The protocol used for the library was the immunoSEQ multiplex PCR assay. TCRdb took over this immuneACCESS table, retaining in-frame rearrangements with V and J assigned. Such tables are incomplete; in checked studies, under half of the missing clones stem from an unresolved V gene, and the remainder is unexplained. The sample table holds approximately 78,000 clones, of which about nine tenths were seen once. The top ten hold around 1% of the sample. Sample: CD4+ or CD8+ T cells sorted from blood, taken in a trial of the OX40 agonist ivuxolimab. These receptors came from an adult with an advanced solid tumor such as melanoma, head and neck, liver or kidney cancer.

This sequence joins TRBV5-5 and TRBJ2-3; D may be TRBD2 (6 bases). The CDR3 is 14 residues long. Trimming pared 2 bases from V and 6 bases from J, leaving 13 bases between. From germline, CDR1 is SGHKS and CDR2 YYEKEE (reference sequence). CDR3 DNA sequence: TGTGCCAGCAGCTTAAATACGGGGGTGGATACGCAGTATTTT. It encodes CASSLNTGVDTQYF.

The chain links TRBV28 to TRBJ1-1, with D unresolved. Germline assignment: CDR1 MDHEN and CDR2 SYDVKM. V was pared by 5 bases and J by 7 bases, with 11 bases between. CDR3 length equals 12 residues. DNA for the CDR3: TGTGCCAGCAGTCCCCTCAATCGTGAAGCTTTCTTT. It encodes CASSPLNREAFF.

The CDR3 is CASSPPGAYGTIYF. In DNA, the CDR3 is TGTGCCAGCTCACCACCGGGGGCCTATGGCACCATATATTTT. The chain carries TRBV18 and TRBJ1-3; D is perhaps TRBD1 (6 bases). Trimming stripped 0 bases from V and 9 bases from J, with 12 bases between. The V gene's germline CDR1 is KGHSH and CDR2 LQKENI. The CDR3 runs 14 residues.

The chain employs TRBV4-3 and TRBJ1-4, with D possibly TRBD1 on 6 matching bases. The V and J ends lost 0 bases and 4 bases respectively, with 9 bases between them. Looked up from germline, CDR1 is LGHNA and CDR2 is YSLEER. There are 15 residues in the CDR3. The CDR3 loop is CASSQDPGVNEKLFF. The CDR3 bases are TGCGCCAGCAGCCAAGACCCAGGGGTTAATGAAAAACTGTTTTTT.

The rearrangement links TRBV7-9 to TRBJ1-1; 8 bases map to TRBD1. The V gene end was trimmed by 7 bases and the J gene end by 7 bases; junction bases not matched to a gene: 20. The length of the CDR3 is 17 residues. CDR1 and CDR2 (germline): SEHNR, FQNEAQ (reference sequence). The CDR3 loop reads CASTSLGGFRTGSEAFF. Here the CDR3 DNA reads TGTGCCAGCACCAGCTTAGGAGGGTTCCGGACAGGGAGTGAAGCTTTCTTT.

V is TRBV6-1 and J is TRBJ2-3; D perhaps matches TRBD2 (5 bases). The CDR3 has 15 amino acids. Germline-derived CDR1 and CDR2 are MNHNS and SASEGT. V was clipped by 7 bases and J by 0 bases, with 14 bases between them. DNA of the CDR3: TGTGCCAGCAAGTTAGCGCCCGTGAGCACAGATACGCAGTATTTT. Translated, it gives CASKLAPVSTDTQYF.